These 11 T cell receptor beta chains originate from one sample sequenced in a study of control samples from healthy donors and cancer patients. Generated by immunoSEQ multiplex PCR, the TCRdb table keeps only in-frame clones and is missing some. Found here are roughly 100,000 clones, about 83% of them singletons; the top ten hold under 15%. Sequencing was carried out using blood. The receptor source for this set is a woman aged 45-65 years in good health.

V is TRBV15 and J is TRBJ2-1; no definite D call. CDR3 size: 16 residues. Trimming took 5 bases from V and 4 from J, leaving 18 bases between them. Germline assignment: CDR1 LNHNV and CDR2 YYDKDF (reference sequence). DNA for the CDR3: TGTGCCACCAGCCCCAGAATGTCCTTGGGGTACAATGAGCAGTTCTTC. Encoded protein: CATSPRMSLGYNEQFF.

The gene calls are TRBV6-5 and TRBJ2-1; TRBD2 might be the D (6 bases). Germline CDR1 reads MNHEY; CDR2 reads SVGAGI. Between the trimmed V and J ends, which lost 5 bases and 6 bases, there was a span of 14 bases. The CDR3 totals 14 residues. CDR3 loop: CASSRDFVLNEQFF. CDR3 in DNA: TGTGCCAGCAGTCGGGACTTCGTTCTCAATGAGCAGTTCTTC.

This chain uses TRBV28 with TRBJ2-6; 12 bases match TRBD2. The ends lost 6 bases at V and 3 bases at J; junction bases unmatched: 6. Germline assignment: CDR1 MDHEN and CDR2 SYDVKM. The CDR3 spans 17 residues. This CDR3 is CASRLAGGPSGANVLTF. The CDR3 bases are TGTGCCAGCAGGCTAGCGGGGGGGCCGAGTGGGGCCAACGTCCTGACTTTC.

In DNA form, the CDR3 reads TGTGCCAGCAGCGTCGCAGGGATCGGAAACACCATATATTTT. Translating it yields CASSVAGIGNTIYF. V usage is TRBV7-6 and J usage is TRBJ1-3, with a weak D call TRBD1 (5 bases). The germline V gene encodes CDR1 SGHVS and CDR2 FNYEAQ. CDR3 length: 14 residues. Deletions cut 5 bases from V and 4 bases from J, with 12 bases between.

V gene TRBV2 combines with J gene TRBJ1-1, with D unresolved. The V and J ends lost 0 bases and 1 base respectively, with 6 bases between them. The germline gives CDR1 SNHLY, CDR2 FYNNEI. The CDR3 is 14 amino acids. The CDR3 DNA is TGTGCCAGCAGTGAAGCGAGACGGAACACTGAAGCTTTCTTT. As protein: CASSEARRNTEAFF.

V and J are TRBV24-1 and TRBJ1-2; no firm D call. This CDR3 is 14 amino acids long. Deletions cut 4 bases from V and 7 bases from J, with 15 bases between. Looked up from germline, CDR1 is KGHDR and CDR2 is SFDVKD. The CDR3 is CATSDPHGFGGYTF. CDR3 in DNA: TGTGCCACCAGTGACCCACACGGTTTTGGTGGCTACACCTTC.

Points on this clone: A read error may account for a junction end that differs from germline. This sequence joins TRBV5-8 and TRBJ2-3; 15 bases are a match to TRBD2. The CDR3 contains 15 residues. In germline, CDR1 is SGHTS, CDR2 YDEGEE. CDR3 amino acids: CASSLGLAGGDTQYF. The CDR3 DNA reads as TGTGCCAGCAGTTTGGGACTAGCGGGAGGAGATACGCAGTATTTT.

The J gene is TRBJ2-1, the V gene TRBV12-3 or TRBV12-4, with a tentative D call TRBD1 (5 bases). V lost 6 bases, J lost 2 bases, and 5 bases lay in between. This CDR3 region has 12 residues. The CDR3 DNA is TGTGCCAGCAGACAGGCCTACAATGAGCAGTTCTTC. Encoded protein: CASRQAYNEQFF.

This chain uses TRBV7-9 with TRBJ2-1; D is perhaps TRBD1 (6 bases). The CDR3 covers 16 residues. CDR1 SEHNR and CDR2 FQNEAQ come from the germline V gene (reference sequence). Trimming took 5 bases from V and 1 from J, leaving 15 bases between them. The CDR3 spells CASSAPGTPSYNEQFF. The CDR3 region has the DNA TGTGCCAGCAGCGCCCCCGGGACACCTTCCTACAATGAGCAGTTCTTC.

The rearrangement uses TRBV19 and TRBJ2-2; 7 nucleotides align to TRBD2. The CDR3 runs to 14 residues. After removal of 5 bases from V and 0 bases from J, the junction contained 0 bases not matched to a gene. The germline CDR1 and CDR2 sequences are LNHDA and SQIVND (reference sequence). This CDR3 reads CASSAGANTGELFF. The CDR3 DNA sequence: TGTGCCAGTAGTGCGGGGGCGAACACCGGGGAGCTGTTTTTT.

The chain employs TRBV7-2 and TRBJ2-7; perhaps TRBD2 as D (6 bases). This CDR3 has 13 amino acids. Germline lookup yields CDR1 SGHTA and CDR2 FQGNSA. V was trimmed by 2 bases and J by 3 bases, leaving 8 bases between them. The CDR3 DNA reads TGTGCCAGCAGCTTAACGGGGGACTACGAGCAGTACTTC. This encodes CASSLTGDYEQYF. Full variable domain (rest looked up from reference TRBV7-2 and TRBJ2-7): GAGVSQSPSNKVTEKGKDVELRCDPISGHTALYWYRQSLGQGLEFLIYFQGNSAPDKSGLPSDRFSAERTGGSVSTLTIQRTQQEDSAVYLCASSLTGDYEQYFGPGTRLTVT.